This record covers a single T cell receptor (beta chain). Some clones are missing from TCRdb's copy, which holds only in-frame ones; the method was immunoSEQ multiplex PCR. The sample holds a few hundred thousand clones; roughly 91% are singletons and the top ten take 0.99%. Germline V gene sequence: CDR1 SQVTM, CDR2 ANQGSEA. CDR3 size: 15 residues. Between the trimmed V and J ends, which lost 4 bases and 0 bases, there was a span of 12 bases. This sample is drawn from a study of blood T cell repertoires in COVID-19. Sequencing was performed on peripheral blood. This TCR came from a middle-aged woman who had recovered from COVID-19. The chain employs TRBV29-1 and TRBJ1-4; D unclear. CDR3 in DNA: TGCAGCGTTGGTGTCCAGGCCTCAACTAATGAAAAACTGTTTTTT. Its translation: CSVGVQASTNEKLFF.